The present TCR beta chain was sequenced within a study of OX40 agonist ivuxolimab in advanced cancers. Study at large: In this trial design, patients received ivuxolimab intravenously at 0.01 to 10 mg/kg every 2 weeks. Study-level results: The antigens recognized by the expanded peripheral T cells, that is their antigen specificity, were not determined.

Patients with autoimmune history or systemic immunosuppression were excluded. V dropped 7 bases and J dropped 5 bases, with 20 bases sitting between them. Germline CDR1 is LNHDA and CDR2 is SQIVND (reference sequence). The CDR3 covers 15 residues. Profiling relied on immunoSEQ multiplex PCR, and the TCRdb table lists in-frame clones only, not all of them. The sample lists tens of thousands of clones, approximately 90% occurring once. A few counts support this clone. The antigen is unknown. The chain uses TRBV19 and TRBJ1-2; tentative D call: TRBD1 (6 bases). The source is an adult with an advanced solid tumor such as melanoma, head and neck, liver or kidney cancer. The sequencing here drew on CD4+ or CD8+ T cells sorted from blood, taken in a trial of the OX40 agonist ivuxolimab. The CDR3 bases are TGTGCCAGTAACGAAATAGGGGGTTTTAGATATGGCTACACCTTC. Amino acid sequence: CASNEIGGFRYGYTF.